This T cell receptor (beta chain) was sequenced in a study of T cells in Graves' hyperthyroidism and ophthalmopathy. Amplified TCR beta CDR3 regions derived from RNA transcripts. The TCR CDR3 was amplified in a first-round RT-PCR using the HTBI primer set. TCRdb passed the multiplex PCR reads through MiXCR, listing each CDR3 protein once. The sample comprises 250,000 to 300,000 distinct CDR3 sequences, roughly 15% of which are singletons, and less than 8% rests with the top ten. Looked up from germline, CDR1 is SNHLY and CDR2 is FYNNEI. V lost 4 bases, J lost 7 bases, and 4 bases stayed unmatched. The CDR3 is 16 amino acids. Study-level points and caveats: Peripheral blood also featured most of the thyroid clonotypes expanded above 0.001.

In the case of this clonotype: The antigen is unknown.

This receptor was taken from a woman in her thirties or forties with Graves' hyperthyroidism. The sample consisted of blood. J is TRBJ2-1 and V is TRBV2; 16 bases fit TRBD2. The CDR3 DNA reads TGTGCCAGCAGTGCATCGGGACTAGCGGGAGGGAATGAGCAGTTCTTC. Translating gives CASSASGLAGGNEQFF. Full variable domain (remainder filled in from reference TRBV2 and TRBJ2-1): EPEVTQTPSHQVTQMGQEVILRCVPISNHLYFYWYRQILGQKVEFLVSFYNNEISEKSEIFDDQFSVERPDGSNFTLKIRSTKLEDSAMYFCASSASGLAGGNEQFFGPGTRLTVL.